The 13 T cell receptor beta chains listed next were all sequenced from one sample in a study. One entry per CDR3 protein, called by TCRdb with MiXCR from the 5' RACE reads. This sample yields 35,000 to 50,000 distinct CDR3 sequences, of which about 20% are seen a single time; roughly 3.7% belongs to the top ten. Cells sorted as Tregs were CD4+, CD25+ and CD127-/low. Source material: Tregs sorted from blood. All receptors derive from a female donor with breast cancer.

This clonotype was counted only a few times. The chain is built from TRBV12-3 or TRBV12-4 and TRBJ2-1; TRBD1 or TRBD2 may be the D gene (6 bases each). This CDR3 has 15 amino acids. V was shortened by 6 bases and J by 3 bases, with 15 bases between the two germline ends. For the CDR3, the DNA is TGTGCCAGCAGCCCGGGGGCAGCATTCTACAATGAGCAGTTCTTC. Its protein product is CASSPGAAFYNEQFF.

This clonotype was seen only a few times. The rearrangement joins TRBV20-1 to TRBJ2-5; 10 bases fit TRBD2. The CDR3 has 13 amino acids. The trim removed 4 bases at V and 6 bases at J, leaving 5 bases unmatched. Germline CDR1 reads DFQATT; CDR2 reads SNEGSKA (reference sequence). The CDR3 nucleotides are TGCAGTGCTATGGGACTAGCGACGAAGACCCAGTACTTC. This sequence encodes CSAMGLATKTQYF.

The CDR3 protein is CATSDFGPINQPQHF. CDR3 DNA sequence: TGTGCCACCAGTGATTTTGGACCGATCAATCAGCCCCAGCATTTT. J is TRBJ1-5 and V is TRBV24-1; D gene ambiguous. The CDR3 extends over 15 amino acids. Trimming removed 1 base at V and 3 bases at J, with 9 bases between. Germline assignment: CDR1 KGHDR and CDR2 SFDVKD.

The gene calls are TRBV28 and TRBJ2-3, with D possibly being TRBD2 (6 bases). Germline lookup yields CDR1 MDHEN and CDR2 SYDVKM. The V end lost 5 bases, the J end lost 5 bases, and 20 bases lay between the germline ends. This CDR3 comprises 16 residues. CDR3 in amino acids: CASSPLSSGYGDTQYF. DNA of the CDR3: TGTGCCAGCAGTCCATTAAGTAGCGGATATGGAGATACGCAGTATTTT.

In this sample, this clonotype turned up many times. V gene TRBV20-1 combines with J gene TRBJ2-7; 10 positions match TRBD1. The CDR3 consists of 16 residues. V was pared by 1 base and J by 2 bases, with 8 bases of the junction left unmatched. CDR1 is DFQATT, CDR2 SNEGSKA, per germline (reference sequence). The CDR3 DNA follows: TGCAGTGCTAGAGGGAGGGACAGGGGCCTTACCTACGAGCAGTACTTC. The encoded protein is CSARGRDRGLTYEQYF.

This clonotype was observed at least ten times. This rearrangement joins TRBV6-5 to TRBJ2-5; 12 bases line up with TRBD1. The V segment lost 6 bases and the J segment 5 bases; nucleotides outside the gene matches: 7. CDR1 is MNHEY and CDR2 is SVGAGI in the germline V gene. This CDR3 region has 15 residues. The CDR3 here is CASRPGTGGGETQYF. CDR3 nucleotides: TGTGCCAGCAGACCCGGGACAGGGGGCGGTGAGACCCAGTACTTC.

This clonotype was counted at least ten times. The CDR3 here is CASSVALAGYNEQFF. In DNA, the CDR3 is TGTGCCAGCAGCGTAGCTCTAGCGGGATACAATGAGCAGTTCTTC. The V and J genes are TRBV9 and TRBJ2-1, with TRBD2 matching over 9 bases. This CDR3 spans 15 amino acids. Germline assignment: CDR1 SGDLS and CDR2 YYNGEE. V was pared by 0 bases and J by 4 bases, with 2 bases of the junction left unmatched.

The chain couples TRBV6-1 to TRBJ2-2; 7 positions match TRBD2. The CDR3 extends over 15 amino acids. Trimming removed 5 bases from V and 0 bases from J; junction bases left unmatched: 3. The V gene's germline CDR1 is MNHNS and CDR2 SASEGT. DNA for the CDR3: TGTGCCAGCAGTTCGAGCGGGACGAACACCGGGGAGCTGTTTTTT. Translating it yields CASSSSGTNTGELFF.

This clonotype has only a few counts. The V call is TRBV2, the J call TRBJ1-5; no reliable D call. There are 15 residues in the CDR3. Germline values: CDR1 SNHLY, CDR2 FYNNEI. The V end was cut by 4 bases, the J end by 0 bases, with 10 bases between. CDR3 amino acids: CASSGQSYSNQPQHF. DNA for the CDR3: TGTGCCAGCAGTGGACAATCCTATAGCAATCAGCCCCAGCATTTT.

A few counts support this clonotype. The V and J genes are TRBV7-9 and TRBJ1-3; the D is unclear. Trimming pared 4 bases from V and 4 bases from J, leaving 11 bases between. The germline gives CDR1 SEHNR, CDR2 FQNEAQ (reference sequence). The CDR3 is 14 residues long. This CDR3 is CASSSSGAGNTIYF. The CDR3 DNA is TGTGCCAGCAGCTCGTCGGGAGCAGGAAACACCATATATTTT. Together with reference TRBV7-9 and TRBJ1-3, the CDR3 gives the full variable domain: DTGVSQNPRHKITKRGQNVTFRCDPISEHNRLYWYRQTLGQGPEFLTYFQNEAQLEKSRLLSDRFSAERPKGSFSTLEIQRTEQGDSAMYLCASSSSGAGNTIYFGEGSWLTVV.

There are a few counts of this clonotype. The CDR3 coding sequence is TGTGCCAGCAGCTTCCGCTCCCTGTGGGGGGGCGCGAATGAAAAACTGTTTTTT. It translates to CASSFRSLWGGANEKLFF. The chain couples TRBV5-5 to TRBJ1-4; TRBD1 might be the D (6 bases). The CDR3 sequence is 18 residues long. CDR1 is SGHKS, CDR2 YYEKEE, per germline (reference sequence). V shed 2 bases and J shed 5 bases, with 22 bases lying between them.

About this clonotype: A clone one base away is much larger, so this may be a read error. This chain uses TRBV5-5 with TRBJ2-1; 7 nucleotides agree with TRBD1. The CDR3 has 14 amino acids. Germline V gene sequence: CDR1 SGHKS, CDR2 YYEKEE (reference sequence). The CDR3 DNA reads TGTGCCAACAGCAAAGGACAGGCCGTCAATGAGCAGTTCTTC. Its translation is CANSKGQAVNEQFF. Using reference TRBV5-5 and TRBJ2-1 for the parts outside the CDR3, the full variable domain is DAGVTQSPTHLIKTRGQQVTLRCSPISGHKSVSWYQQVLGQGPQFIFQYYEKEERGRGNFPDRFSARQFPNYSSELNVNALLLGDSALYLCANSKGQAVNEQFFGPGTRLTVL.

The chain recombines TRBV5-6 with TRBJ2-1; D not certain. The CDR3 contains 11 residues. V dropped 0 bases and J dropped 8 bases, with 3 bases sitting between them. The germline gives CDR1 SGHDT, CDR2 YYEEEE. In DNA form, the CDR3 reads TGTGCCAGCAGCTTGGTGGATGAGCAGTTCTTC. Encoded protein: CASSLVDEQFF. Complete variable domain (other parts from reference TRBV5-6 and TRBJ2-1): DAGVTQSPTHLIKTRGQQVTLRCSPKSGHDTVSWYQQALGQGPQFIFQYYEEEERQRGNFPDRFSGHQFPNYSSELNVNALLLGDSALYLCASSLVDEQFFGPGTRLTVL.